This T cell receptor (beta chain) was observed in a study of glioma-infiltrating T cells. Using RNA template, CDR3s of TCR alpha and beta were amplified with iRepertoire arm-PCR. TCRdb re-derived calls from the multiplex PCR reads in MiXCR, one entry per CDR3 protein. The data hold 84,000 or so distinct CDR3 sequences, with about 25% observed a single time. This clonotype has a handful of counts. Its antigen is not identified. V was pared by 5 bases and J by 3 bases, with 14 bases between. The CDR3 sequence is 15 residues long. In germline, CDR1 is SNHLY, CDR2 FYNNEI. Study-level findings and limits: Tissue-blood divergence was below expectation in non-neoplastic patients, above in gliomas.

This TCR derives from a human donor with low-grade glioma or glioblastoma, undergoing nonglioma brain surgery, or in good health (not recorded which). The chain is built from TRBV2 and TRBJ2-1; tentatively, D is TRBD2 (6 bases). The sample taken for sequencing was glioma tissue, nonneoplastic brain tissue, or PBMCs (not recorded which). CDR3 in amino acids: CASSPYEGGYNEQFF. The CDR3 coding sequence is TGTGCCAGCAGTCCTTATGAGGGAGGCTACAATGAGCAGTTCTTC.